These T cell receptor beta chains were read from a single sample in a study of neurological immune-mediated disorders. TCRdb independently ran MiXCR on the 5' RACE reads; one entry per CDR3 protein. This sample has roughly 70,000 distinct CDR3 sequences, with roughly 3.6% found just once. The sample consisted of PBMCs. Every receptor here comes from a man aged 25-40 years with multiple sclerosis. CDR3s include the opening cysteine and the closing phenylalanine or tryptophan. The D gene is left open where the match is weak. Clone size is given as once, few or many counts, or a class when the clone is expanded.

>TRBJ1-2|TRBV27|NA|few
CASSLSPGSNYGYTF
TGTGCCAGCAGTTTAAGTCCAGGGTCTAACTATGGCTACACCTTC
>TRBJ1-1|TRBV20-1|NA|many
CSASVTRGTEAFF
TGCAGTGCTAGCGTCACCCGGGGCACTGAAGCTTTCTTT
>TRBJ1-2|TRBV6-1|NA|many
CASSPSGRKDGYTF
TGTGCCAGCAGTCCGTCGGGGCGAAAAGATGGCTACACCTTC
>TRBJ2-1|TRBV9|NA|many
CASNRGSGSGEQFF
TGTGCCAGCAACCGCGGCAGCGGGTCGGGCGAGCAGTTCTTC
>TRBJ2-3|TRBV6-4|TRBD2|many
CASSPLAGGTDTQYF
TGTGCCAGCAGCCCACTAGCGGGGGGCACAGATACGCAGTATTTT
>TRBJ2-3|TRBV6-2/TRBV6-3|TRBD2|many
CASSYSASGGDTQYF
TGTGCCAGCAGTTACTCGGCTAGCGGAGGAGATACGCAGTATTTT
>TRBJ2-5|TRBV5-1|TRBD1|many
CASSGTGASDETQYF
TGCGCCAGCAGCGGGACAGGGGCCTCTGACGAGACCCAGTACTTC
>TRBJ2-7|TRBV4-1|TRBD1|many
CASSQYRTGYEQYF
TGCGCCAGCAGCCAATACCGGACAGGCTACGAGCAGTACTTC
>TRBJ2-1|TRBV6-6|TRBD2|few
CASNLAGNSYNEQFF
TGTGCCAGCAACTTAGCGGGGAACTCCTACAATGAGCAGTTCTTC
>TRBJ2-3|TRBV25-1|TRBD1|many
CASSEVFGQGDTQYF
TGTGCCAGCAGTGAAGTTTTTGGACAGGGGGATACGCAGTATTTT
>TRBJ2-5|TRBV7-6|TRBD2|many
CASSGLIGEGAGETQYF
TGTGCCAGCAGCGGATTAATAGGGGAGGGCGCGGGAGAGACCCAGTACTTC
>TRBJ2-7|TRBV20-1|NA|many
CSARVRTDYEQYF
TGCAGTGCTAGAGTACGGACAGACTACGAGCAGTACTTC
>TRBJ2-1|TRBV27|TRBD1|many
CASSPLDRGDGYNEQFF
TGTGCCAGCAGTCCCTTGGACAGGGGAGATGGCTACAATGAGCAGTTCTTC
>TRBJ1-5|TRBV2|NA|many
CASSDRVRDQPQHF
TGTGCCAGCAGTGACAGGGTGAGAGATCAGCCCCAGCATTTT
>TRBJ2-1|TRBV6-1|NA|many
CASSEDKGSYNEQFF
TGTGCCAGCAGTGAAGATAAGGGTTCCTACAATGAGCAGTTCTTC
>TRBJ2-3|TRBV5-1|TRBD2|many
CASRKRAGDTDTQYF
TGCGCCAGCAGGAAGCGAGCGGGGGACACAGATACGCAGTATTTT
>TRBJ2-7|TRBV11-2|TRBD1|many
CASSLGTGDSDEQYF
TGTGCCAGCAGCTTGGGGACAGGGGACTCGGACGAGCAGTACTTC
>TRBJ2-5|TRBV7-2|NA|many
CASRRAQETQYF
TGTGCCAGCAGGAGGGCCCAAGAGACCCAGTACTTC
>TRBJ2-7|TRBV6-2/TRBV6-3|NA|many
CASSSGDTYEQYF
TGTGCCAGCAGTTCCGGAGATACCTACGAGCAGTACTTC
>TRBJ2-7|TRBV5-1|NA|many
CASSEDLGPYEQYF
TGCGCCAGCAGCGAGGATCTAGGACCCTACGAGCAGTACTTC
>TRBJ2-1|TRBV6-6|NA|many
CASSFGGDEQFF
TGTGCCAGCAGTTTCGGTGGAGATGAGCAGTTCTTC
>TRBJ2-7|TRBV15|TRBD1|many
CATSQDRGSYEQYF
TGTGCCACCAGCCAAGACAGGGGCTCCTACGAGCAGTACTTC
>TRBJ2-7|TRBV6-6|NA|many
CASRTGITYEQYF
TGTGCCAGCCGCACAGGAATCACCTACGAGCAGTACTTC